The source of this T cell receptor beta chain is a study of CD8 T cells in Susac syndrome. cDNA came from about 0.46 to 1 ug RNA primed by random hexamers. TCR beta CDR3 was amplified by immunoSEQ multiplex PCR. This amplification extended across 54 Vbeta and 13 Jbeta segments. TCRdb itself ran the immunoSEQ multiplex PCR reads through MiXCR, one entry per CDR3 protein. The sample consists of some 75,000 distinct CDR3 sequences, 80% to 95% of them appearing once. Germline V CDR1 and CDR2: MGHDK, SYGVNS. Trimming removed 5 bases from V and 4 bases from J; junction bases left unmatched: 12. The CDR3 covers 16 residues.

This sequence originates from a human donor with Susac syndrome. The chain carries TRBV25-1 and TRBJ1-1; 8 positions match TRBD1. The sample was CD8+ T cells from PBMCs. The CDR3 is CASSPRTGSMITEAFF. CDR3 DNA sequence: TGTGCCAGCAGTCCACGGACAGGGTCGATGATCACTGAAGCTTTCTTT.